This T cell receptor (beta chain) was sequenced in a study of cytomegalovirus exposure and HLA in healthy donors. The study, taken as a whole, reports: Presence/absence analysis assumed near-uniform sequencing depth across donors.

The CDR3 sequence is 15 residues long. V lost 4 bases and J lost 0, with 10 bases in between. Per germline, CDR1 KGHSH and CDR2 LQKENI. This clone has a single count. What it binds is not known. The study ran its PCR with 60 Vbeta and 13 Jbeta primers. TCRdb keeps only in-frame clones here, not all; method: immunoSEQ multiplex PCR. The sample includes under 200,000 clones, 60% to 85% of them seen just once. The chain couples TRBV18 to TRBJ1-5; D uncertain. Sequencing was done on a sample of PBMCs. The sequence was collected from a woman in her 40s in good health and CMV-seronegative. This CDR3 reads CASSLQRYSNQPQHF. CDR3 DNA: TGTGCCAGCTCACTTCAGAGGTATAGCAATCAGCCCCAGCATTTT.